The 21 T cell receptor beta chains below were found in one sample sequenced in a study of blood T cell repertoires in COVID-19. Generated by immunoSEQ multiplex PCR, the TCRdb table keeps only in-frame clones and is missing some. The table records 200,000 to 250,000 clones, roughly four fifths of them present only once. The sample taken for sequencing was peripheral blood. The receptors derive from a woman aged 50 to 60 with acute or convalescent COVID-19.

The chain combines TRBV6-2 or TRBV6-3 with TRBJ1-1; 10 nucleotides line up with TRBD1. This CDR3 comprises 16 residues. Germline-derived CDR1 and CDR2 are MNHEY and SVGEGT. V lost 0 bases, J lost 4 bases, and 5 bases stayed unmatched. The CDR3 loop is CASSYSTGGLGTEAFF. The DNA for the CDR3 is TGTGCCAGCAGTTACTCGACAGGGGGCTTGGGCACTGAAGCTTTCTTT.

This clone came up a few times. The chain combines TRBV3-1 (or the pseudogene TRBV3-2) with TRBJ2-3, with 9 bases that match TRBD2. Losses at the gene ends were 4 bases for V and 2 bases for J; bases not matched to a gene: 7. The CDR3 extends over 16 amino acids. Per germline, CDR1 LGHDT and CDR2 YNNKEL (reference sequence). CDR3 sequence: CASSPAAGGLTDTQYF. In nucleotides, the CDR3 is TGTGCCAGCAGCCCGGCAGCGGGGGGCCTCACAGATACGCAGTATTTT.

CDR3: CASSGQGAIGELFF. CDR3 nucleotide sequence: TGTGCCAGCAGCGGGCAGGGGGCAATCGGGGAGCTGTTTTTT. The chain carries TRBV5-8 and TRBJ2-2; 8 bases agree with TRBD1. The CDR3 is 14 amino acids. Germline V gene data show CDR1 as SGHTS and CDR2 as YDEGEE. With V trimmed by 4 bases and J by 7 bases, 6 bases remained unmatched. Drawing the rest from reference TRBV5-8 and TRBJ2-2, the complete variable domain is EAGVTQSPTHLIKTRGQQATLRCSPISGHTSVYWYQQALGLGLQFLLWYDEGEERNRGNFPPRFSGRQFPNYSSELNVNALELEDSALYLCASSGQGAIGELFFGEGSRLTVL.

V is TRBV28 and J is TRBJ1-3; tentatively, D is TRBD1 (5 bases). Germline V lookup: CDR1 MDHEN, CDR2 SYDVKM. This CDR3 contains 14 residues. The V end was cut by 7 bases, the J end by 7 bases, with 17 bases between. In nucleotides, the CDR3 is TGTGCCAGCATCAATTGGGGCGCGGGGAACACCATATATTTT. It translates to CASINWGAGNTIYF.

This rearrangement joins TRBV19 to TRBJ2-1; 12 bases are shared with TRBD1. Losses at the gene ends were 4 bases for V and 8 bases for J; bases not matched to a gene: 9. Germline CDR1 is LNHDA and CDR2 is SQIVND (reference sequence). The CDR3 consists of 16 residues. The CDR3 nucleotides read TGTGCCAGTAGTAGAACCGGGACAGGGGGCTTGGATGAGCAGTTCTTC. Its translation is CASSRTGTGGLDEQFF. Based on the CDR3 plus reference TRBV19 and TRBJ2-1, the full variable domain is DGGITQSPKYLFRKEGQNVTLSCEQNLNHDAMYWYRQDPGQGLRLIYYSQIVNDFQKGDIAEGYSVSREKKESFPLTVTSAQKNPTAFYLCASSRTGTGGLDEQFFGPGTRLTVL.

V is TRBV15 and J is TRBJ2-3; TRBD2 matches at 7 bases. After removal of 7 bases from V and 0 bases from J, the junction contained 16 bases not matched to a gene. Looked up from germline, CDR1 is LNHNV and CDR2 is YYDKDF (reference sequence). The CDR3 extends over 18 amino acids. The CDR3, as DNA: TGTGCCACCAAAACCGGAGGGAAAGGGACTACTAGCACAGATACGCAGTATTTT. Protein: CATKTGGKGTTSTDTQYF.

CDR3 region: CATGVAGGQETQYF. As DNA, the CDR3 is TGTGCCACCGGGGTAGCGGGAGGACAAGAGACCCAGTACTTC. The V gene is TRBV15, the J gene TRBJ2-5, with TRBD2 identical over 10 bases. CDR1 is LNHNV and CDR2 is YYDKDF in the germline V gene (reference sequence). After removal of 8 bases from V and 2 bases from J, the junction contained 5 bases not matched to a gene. This CDR3 is built from 14 residues.

The chain has TRBV5-1 and TRBJ2-2, with 12 bases that match TRBD1. The CDR3 length is 16 residues. V lost 4 bases to trimming and J lost 6 bases; unmatched junction nucleotides: 7. The germline CDR1 and CDR2 sequences are SGHRS and YFSETQ. Here the CDR3 DNA reads TGCGCCAGCAGCGGACCGGGACAGGGGGCGTCCGGGGAGCTGTTTTTT. It encodes CASSGPGQGASGELFF.

A few counts support this clone. The same CDR3 arises from other DNA sequences in this sample as well. The gene calls are TRBV27 and TRBJ2-3, with D hard to call. V was clipped by 5 bases and J by 3 bases, with 6 bases between them. The CDR3 runs 12 residues. Germline CDR1 and CDR2: MNHEY and SMNVEV (reference sequence). CDR3 in DNA: TGTGCCAGCAGTCCCCATACAGATACGCAGTATTTT. Its protein is CASSPHTDTQYF.

This clone has only a few counts. The rearrangement joins TRBV6-1 to TRBJ1-2; tentatively, D is TRBD1 (5 bases). V shed 2 bases and J shed 4 bases, with 17 bases lying between them. This CDR3 is built from 16 residues. Germline CDR1 is MNHNS and CDR2 is SASEGT. CDR3 in DNA: TGTGCCAGCAGTGAATGGGGCGGCGGCAGTCCCTATGGCTACACCTTC. Translation gives CASSEWGGGSPYGYTF.

The J gene is TRBJ2-3, the V gene TRBV14, with D possibly TRBD2 on 5 matching bases. Germline CDR1 reads SGHDN; CDR2 reads FVKESK. This CDR3 region has 12 residues. The V and J ends lost 4 bases and 3 bases respectively, with 5 bases between them. The CDR3 region is CASSRTTDTQYF. The CDR3 nucleotides read TGTGCCAGCAGCCGGACTACAGATACGCAGTATTTT.

The chain is built from TRBV9 and TRBJ1-2; 11 bases fit TRBD1. CDR1 is SGDLS, CDR2 YYNGEE, per germline. V was pared by 4 bases and J by 7 bases, with 6 bases of the junction left unmatched. The CDR3 runs 14 residues. CDR3 in amino acids: CASSKLGTGGGYTF. DNA for the CDR3: TGTGCCAGCAGCAAGCTCGGGACAGGGGGTGGCTACACCTTC. The whole variable domain, filled in from reference TRBV9 and TRBJ1-2, reads DSGVTQTPKHLITATGQRVTLRCSPRSGDLSVYWYQQSLDQGLQFLIQYYNGEERAKGNILERFSAQQFPDLHSELNLSSLELGDSALYFCASSKLGTGGGYTFGSGTRLTVV.

CDR3 loop: CASSYGQGYYGYTF. CDR3 sequence (DNA): TGTGCCAGCAGTTACGGGCAGGGATACTATGGCTACACCTTC. The chain links TRBV6-6 to TRBJ1-2; D is possibly TRBD1 (5 bases). Trimming shortened V by 2 bases and J by 3 bases, and 10 bases separated the two germline ends. Germline V gives CDR1 MNHNY, CDR2 SVGAGI (reference sequence). There are 14 residues in the CDR3.

The chain has TRBV19 and TRBJ2-5; unclear D gene. CDR3 length equals 13 residues. CDR1 and CDR2 from the germline V gene are LNHDA and SQIVND (reference sequence). Trimming removed 1 base from V and 5 bases from J, with 8 bases in between. CDR3 nucleotides: TGTGCCAGTAGTATAGTTAAAGCCGAGACCCAGTACTTC. Translated, it gives CASSIVKAETQYF.

The chain uses TRBV7-2 and TRBJ1-3, with TRBD1 as a possible D gene (5 bases). The V end lost 1 base, the J end lost 0 bases, and 13 bases lay between the germline ends. CDR1 and CDR2 from the germline V gene are SGHTA and FQGNSA. The CDR3 is made up of 17 amino acids. For the CDR3, the DNA is TGTGCCAGCAGCTTAGACAGGTGGGGCTCCTCTGGAAACACCATATATTTT. It translates to CASSLDRWGSSGNTIYF.

V gene TRBV2 combines with J gene TRBJ2-3; 8 bases agree with TRBD2. Losses at the gene ends were 4 bases for V and 6 bases for J; bases not matched to a gene: 6. The CDR3 covers 14 residues. Germline CDR1 and CDR2: SNHLY and FYNNEI. In DNA, the CDR3 is TGTGCCAGCAGTGCCCAGCGGGAGAAGGATACGCAGTATTTT. Its translation: CASSAQREKDTQYF.

The chain is built from TRBV10-3 and TRBJ1-5; TRBD1 matches at 9 bases. The junction had 6 bases not matched to a gene; V was cut back by 3 bases and J by 6 bases. Germline loops: CDR1 ENHRY, CDR2 SYGVKD. CDR3 length: 15 residues. Written as DNA, the CDR3 is TGTGCCATCAGTGACGAACAGGGGGCGGTTCAGCCCCAGCATTTT. This gives the protein CAISDEQGAVQPQHF.

The V call is TRBV6-1, the J call TRBJ2-7; D might be TRBD1 (5 bases). The CDR3 length is 14 residues. Looked up from germline, CDR1 is MNHNS and CDR2 is SASEGT. The germline V and J ends were trimmed by 3 bases and 2 bases, with 11 bases remaining between them. The CDR3 protein is CASSDLQVPYEQYF. The CDR3 nucleotides read TGTGCCAGCAGTGACTTACAGGTACCCTACGAGCAGTACTTC.

This clone was found a few times. V gene TRBV2 combines with J gene TRBJ2-2; 10 bases align to TRBD2. CDR3 length: 15 residues. CDR1 SNHLY and CDR2 FYNNEI come from the germline V gene. V gave up 6 bases and J gave up 9 bases; unmatched junction bases: 10. CDR3 sequence reads: CASSPFASGRWELFF. The CDR3 DNA is TGTGCCAGCAGCCCTTTTGCTAGCGGGAGATGGGAGCTGTTTTTT.

The V gene is TRBV24-1, the J gene TRBJ1-4; no definite D call. Trimming cost V 9 bases and J 8 bases, with 6 bases left between them. The CDR3 has 10 residues. Germline CDR1 and CDR2: KGHDR and SFDVKD. As DNA, the CDR3 is TGTGCCACCCGTTTCGAAAAACTGTTTTTT. Translated: CATRFEKLFF.

V is TRBV25-1 and J is TRBJ1-1; possibly TRBD1 for D (5 bases). Germline CDR1 is MGHDK and CDR2 is SYGVNS. The length of the CDR3 is 14 residues. Trimming left V 1 base short and J 3 bases short, with 9 bases between. The CDR3 DNA follows: TGTGCCAGCAGTGAATTTGGGGGGGACACTGAAGCTTTCTTT. Protein product: CASSEFGGDTEAFF.